One sample yielded the 19 T cell receptor beta chains listed below, sequenced in a study of shared clonotypes between healthy human individuals. CD45RO-negative cells were positively selected for CCR7, leaving out terminally differentiated effector memory CD45RA+ cells. Here immunoSEQ multiplex PCR was the method, and the copy in TCRdb shows in-frame clones only, minus some. The sample includes around 2.1 million clones, about 92% seen only once; the top ten take about 1.8%. Sequenced input: naive CD8+ T cells from PBMCs. These TCRs come from a man younger than 35 in good health. Some clones in this sample may be carry-over from other donors' samples.

This clone was observed a few times. The CDR3 nucleotides read TGTGCCAGCAGCTCCCGCTTACCACACGACGGGGAGCTGTTTTTT. Its protein is CASSSRLPHDGELFF. The chain combines TRBV9 with TRBJ2-2; D is uncertain. The CDR3 has 15 residues. V lost 4 bases, J lost 7 bases, and 17 bases lay in between. CDR1 SGDLS and CDR2 YYNGEE come from the germline V gene.

This chain links TRBV7-9 with TRBJ2-5; a weak D match, TRBD1 (5 bases). The germline gives CDR1 SEHNR, CDR2 FQNEAQ (reference sequence). The CDR3 contains 15 residues. The V and J ends lost 5 bases and 2 bases respectively, with 15 bases between them. CDR3 DNA sequence: TGTGCCAGCAGCCCCCTTCTGGCAGGGCAAGAGACCCAGTACTTC. This sequence encodes CASSPLLAGQETQYF.

About this clone itself: The same CDR3 is also encoded by other DNA sequences in this sample. V is TRBV4-3 and J is TRBJ2-1, with 12 positions matching TRBD2. Looked up from germline, CDR1 is LGHNA and CDR2 is YSLEER. The CDR3 contains 15 residues. V was clipped by 4 bases and J by 6 bases; unmatched bases: 4. The CDR3 coding sequence is TGCGCCAGCAGCCCCGGGACTAGCGGGCTCAATGAGCAGTTCTTC. Its translation: CASSPGTSGLNEQFF.

The CDR3 is CSGLQQGPYNEQFF. The CDR3 coding sequence is TGCAGCGGGCTTCAACAGGGCCCATACAATGAGCAGTTCTTC. The V gene is TRBV29-1, the J gene TRBJ2-1, with D perhaps matching TRBD1 (6 bases). With 7 bases removed from V and 4 bases from J, the gap between germline ends came to 17 bases. This CDR3 has 14 residues. Germline V gene sequence: CDR1 SQVTM, CDR2 ANQGSEA.

The chain has TRBV25-1 and TRBJ2-7; a weak D match, TRBD2 (6 bases). The V gene lost 0 bases and the J gene lost 4 bases, with 13 bases spanning the gap. Germline V CDR1 and CDR2: MGHDK, SYGVNS. The CDR3 is 15 amino acids. The CDR3 here is CASSEYRGRRYEQYF. Written as DNA, the CDR3 is TGTGCCAGCAGTGAATACCGGGGGAGAAGGTACGAGCAGTACTTC.

The J gene is TRBJ2-2, the V gene TRBV4-1, with TRBD1 as a possible D gene (5 bases). The CDR3 consists of 15 residues. Trimming removed 3 bases at V and 7 bases at J, with 15 bases between. CDR1 is MGHRA, CDR2 YSYEKL, per germline. CDR3 coding DNA: TGCGCCAGCAGCCAGCGAACAGGTCCGGGCGGGGAGCTGTTTTTT. Translated, it gives CASSQRTGPGGELFF.

The gene calls are TRBV7-2 and TRBJ1-1; maybe TRBD1 (6 bases). The germline gives CDR1 SGHTA, CDR2 FQGNSA. V shed 5 bases and J shed 8 bases, with 15 bases lying between them. This CDR3 is 13 amino acids long. CDR3 protein: CASSQLSGGEAFF. The CDR3 DNA is TGTGCCAGCAGCCAACTCTCTGGGGGCGAAGCTTTCTTT.

The chain is built from TRBV23-1 and TRBJ1-6; 9 bases map to TRBD1. Being an ORF, TRBV23-1 has a function that is uncertain. The CDR3 extends over 22 amino acids. V trimming: 4 bases; J trimming: 9 bases; junction bases outside the gene matches: 28. The CDR3 reads CASSPPSQDRDRAQKNRSPLHF. The CDR3 bases are TGCGCCAGCAGTCCCCCCTCCCAGGACCGGGACAGGGCCCAAAAAAATCGTTCACCCCTCCACTTT.

This clone was detected a few times. The V call is TRBV4-1, the J call TRBJ1-5, with unresolved D. The CDR3 extends over 14 amino acids. The V gene lost 5 bases and the J gene lost 2 bases, with 10 bases spanning the gap. Germline CDR1 and CDR2: MGHRA and YSYEKL. CDR3 residues: CASSENEGNQPQHF. The CDR3, as DNA: TGCGCCAGCAGCGAGAATGAAGGCAATCAGCCCCAGCATTTT.

The chain has TRBV9 and TRBJ2-7; 9 nucleotides match TRBD1. J lost 7 bases, V lost 0 bases, and 5 bases had no gene match. Germline V gene data show CDR1 as SGDLS and CDR2 as YYNGEE. This CDR3 is 14 amino acids long. The CDR3 DNA is TGTGCCAGCAGCGTAGGCGGGACAGGGAGAGAGCAGTACTTC. Protein: CASSVGGTGREQYF.

The chain combines TRBV27 with TRBJ2-7; D is undetermined. Trimming removed 0 bases from V and 0 bases from J, with 12 bases in between. CDR3 length equals 16 residues. Germline loops: CDR1 MNHEY, CDR2 SMNVEV (reference sequence). The CDR3 bases are TGTGCCAGCAGTTTATCTCTCGCGGCCACCTCCTACGAGCAGTACTTC. This codes for CASSLSLAATSYEQYF.

Comments on this clone: This same CDR3 is encoded by further DNA sequences in the sample. The gene calls are TRBV27 and TRBJ2-7; D is unclear. The germline V gene has CDR1 MNHEY and CDR2 SMNVEV (reference sequence). The CDR3 runs 13 residues. V lost 3 bases and J lost 4, with 10 bases in between. The CDR3 protein is CASSLSANYEQYF. CDR3 DNA sequence: TGTGCCAGCAGTTTGTCAGCAAATTACGAGCAGTACTTC.

The chain joins TRBV7-6 to TRBJ1-2; the match to TRBD1 covers 9 bases. The CDR3 sequence is 15 residues long. Per the germline V gene, CDR1 is SGHVS and CDR2 is FNYEAQ. Trimming at V came to 5 bases and at J to 6 bases, leaving 10 bases not matched to a gene. CDR3: CASSPTGTGRDGYTF. As DNA, the CDR3 is TGTGCCAGCAGCCCAACCGGGACAGGGAGGGATGGCTACACCTTC.

A remark on this clone: The same CDR3 is also encoded by other DNA sequences in this sample. The chain is built from TRBV28 and TRBJ2-7; D is possibly TRBD1 (7 bases). The CDR3 consists of 13 residues. Trimming removed 3 bases at V and 3 bases at J, with 9 bases between. Germline-derived CDR1 and CDR2 are MDHEN and SYDVKM. CDR3 amino acids: CASSLRDSYEQYF. The CDR3 DNA is TGTGCCAGCAGTTTGCGGGACAGCTACGAGCAGTACTTC.

The J gene is TRBJ2-7, the V gene TRBV6-6; 10 positions match TRBD2. This CDR3 has 15 amino acids. Germline V gives CDR1 MNHNY, CDR2 SVGAGI (reference sequence). The junction had 5 bases not matched to a gene; V was cut back by 6 bases and J by 0 bases. CDR3 in DNA: TGTGCCAGCAGATTACTAGCGGGAAGCTCCTACGAGCAGTACTTC. As protein: CASRLLAGSSYEQYF.

The chain recombines TRBV5-6 with TRBJ2-1, with 15 bases fitting TRBD2. Germline CDR1 and CDR2: SGHDT and YYEEEE. With 4 bases clipped from V and 1 base from J, the junction kept 6 bases outside the gene matches. This CDR3 has 18 residues. The CDR3, as DNA: TGTGCCAGCAGCCGGACTAGCGGGAGGGCCGTTTCCTACAATGAGCAGTTCTTC. Its translation: CASSRTSGRAVSYNEQFF. The full variable domain, completed using reference TRBV5-6 and TRBJ2-1, is DAGVTQSPTHLIKTRGQQVTLRCSPKSGHDTVSWYQQALGQGPQFIFQYYEEEERQRGNFPDRFSGHQFPNYSSELNVNALLLGDSALYLCASSRTSGRAVSYNEQFFGPGTRLTVL.

Here the CDR3 DNA reads TGTGCCAGCAGCTTAGAAAAGAGAGGAGGGGGGACCCAGTACTTC. As protein: CASSLEKRGGGTQYF. This rearrangement joins TRBV13 to TRBJ2-5; perhaps D is TRBD1 or TRBD2 (6 bases each). Germline loops: CDR1 PRHDT, CDR2 FYEKMQ (reference sequence). V lost 1 base to trimming and J lost 7 bases, with 16 bases between them. The CDR3 length is 15 residues.

The J gene is TRBJ2-2, the V gene TRBV15; 8 bases map to TRBD2. The junction had 5 bases not matched to a gene; V was cut back by 8 bases and J by 6 bases. The CDR3 runs to 13 residues. Germline CDR1 and CDR2: LNHNV and YYDKDF (reference sequence). CDR3 nucleotides: TGTGCCACCCCGGGAGGGCCGGCCGGGGAGCTGTTTTTT. It codes for CATPGGPAGELFF.

The chain links TRBV10-3 to TRBJ1-2; D possibly corresponds to TRBD1 (5 bases). The CDR3 has 16 amino acids. From germline, CDR1 is ENHRY and CDR2 SYGVKD. Trimming shortened V by 0 bases and J by 3 bases, and 14 bases separated the two germline ends. The CDR3 loop reads CAISESLGEWDYGYTF. The DNA of the CDR3 is TGTGCCATCAGTGAGTCCCTAGGGGAGTGGGACTATGGCTACACCTTC.